These T cell receptor beta chains were read from a single sample in a study of cytomegalovirus exposure and HLA in healthy donors. Sequenced by immunoSEQ multiplex PCR; TCRdb stores in-frame clones only, minus some. Altogether around 97,000 clones are present, over 75% being singletons, with the ten largest covering under 5.5%. Sequenced input: PBMCs. These receptors were obtained from a man between 35 and 55 years old in good health and CMV-seropositive. Each CDR3 is given with its conserved first and last residue. The order of the fields is D gene, J gene, V gene, clone size, CDR3 DNA, CDR3 protein. D genes are given only for firm matches. Only part of the rows carry a size: once, few, many, or a class if the clone is expanded.

NA	TRBJ1-5	TRBV28	once	TGTGCCAGCAGTTTCTCCCCAGGGAGCAATCAGCCCCAGCATTTT	CASSFSPGSNQPQHF
NA	TRBJ1-3	TRBV5-5	NA	TGTGCCAGCAGTAACGGGAACTCTGGAAACACCATATATTTT	CASSNGNSGNTIYF
NA	TRBJ2-7	TRBV9	NA	TGTGCCAGCAGTAGGAGTACGGGGTATGAGCAGTACTTC	CASSRSTGYEQYF
NA	TRBJ2-7	TRBV7-6	NA	TGTGCCAGCAGCTATTCGACTAGACCTGACGAGCAGTACTTC	CASSYSTRPDEQYF
NA	TRBJ2-4	TRBV7-9	NA	TGTGCCAGCGGCGGGACAGACTGGATTCAGTACTTC	CASGGTDWIQYF
TRBD2	TRBJ2-3	TRBV4-2	NA	TGTGCCAGCAGCCAAGACGTACAGTTACCGGGACTAAAACTGCCGGGGTATTTT	CASSQDVQLPGLKLPGYF
NA	TRBJ2-7	TRBV30	NA	TGTGCCTGGAAGAAAGTTCTAACCTACGAGCAGTACTTC	CAWKKVLTYEQYF
NA	TRBJ2-3	TRBV2	NA	TGTGCCAGCAGTGGGGGGGTTTTAAGCACAGATACGCAGTATTTT	CASSGGVLSTDTQYF
TRBD1	TRBJ2-5	TRBV7-9	NA	TGTGCCAGCAGCCAGACAGGGGGTGAAGAGACCCAGTACTTC	CASSQTGGEETQYF
TRBD2	TRBJ2-3	TRBV10-3	NA	TGTGCCATCAGTCCAGGGACTAACCCTACCACGCAGTATTTT	CAISPGTNPTTQYF
TRBD2	TRBJ2-2	TRBV5-4	NA	TGTGCCAGCAGTTTGACAGCGGGAAACACCGGGGAGCTGTTTTTT	CASSLTAGNTGELFF
NA	TRBJ2-7	TRBV19	NA	TGTGCCAGTATGGACAGCAACCTATACGAGCAGTACTTC	CASMDSNLYEQYF
TRBD1	TRBJ1-2	TRBV9	NA	TGTGCCAGCAGCGTAGCGGGACAGAGCTATGGCTACACCTTC	CASSVAGQSYGYTF
TRBD2	TRBJ2-3	TRBV7-9	NA	TGTGCCAGCAGTGAATCTAGCGGGGGACTGAACACAGATACGCAGTATTTT	CASSESSGGLNTDTQYF
NA	TRBJ2-1	TRBV5-1	NA	TGCGCCAGCAGCTTGGCCGGCGGGGGCCGTGGGGATGAGCAGTTCTTC	CASSLAGGGRGDEQFF
NA	TRBJ1-1	TRBV5-1	once	TGCGCCAGCAGCTTGACAGGCCGAAACACTGAAGCTTTCTTT	CASSLTGRNTEAFF